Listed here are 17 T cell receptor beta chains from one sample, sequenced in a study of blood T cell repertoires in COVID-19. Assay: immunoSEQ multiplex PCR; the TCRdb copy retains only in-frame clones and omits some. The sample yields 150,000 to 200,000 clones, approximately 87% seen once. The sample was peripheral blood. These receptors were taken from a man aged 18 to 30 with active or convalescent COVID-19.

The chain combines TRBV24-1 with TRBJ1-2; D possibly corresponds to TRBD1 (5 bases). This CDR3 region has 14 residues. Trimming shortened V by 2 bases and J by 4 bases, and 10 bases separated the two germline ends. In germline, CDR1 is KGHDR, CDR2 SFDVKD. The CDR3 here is CATSDSTVIYGYTF. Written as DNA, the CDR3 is TGTGCCACCAGTGATTCGACAGTAATCTATGGCTACACCTTC.

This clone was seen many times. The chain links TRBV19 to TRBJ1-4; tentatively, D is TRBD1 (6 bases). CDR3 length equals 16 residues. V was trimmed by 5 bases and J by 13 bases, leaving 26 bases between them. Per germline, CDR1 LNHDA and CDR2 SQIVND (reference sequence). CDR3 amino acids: CASSPRAGAGTSRLFF. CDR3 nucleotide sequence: TGTGCCAGTAGTCCCCGGGCGGGGGCAGGTACGAGTAGACTGTTTTTT. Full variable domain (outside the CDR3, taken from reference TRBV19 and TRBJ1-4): DGGITQSPKYLFRKEGQNVTLSCEQNLNHDAMYWYRQDPGQGLRLIYYSQIVNDFQKGDIAEGYSVSREKKESFPLTVTSAQKNPTAFYLCASSPRAGAGTSRLFFGSGTQLSVL.

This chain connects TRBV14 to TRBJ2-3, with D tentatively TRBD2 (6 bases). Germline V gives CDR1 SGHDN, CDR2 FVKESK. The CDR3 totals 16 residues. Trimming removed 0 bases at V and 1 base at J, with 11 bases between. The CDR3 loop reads CASSQDLGGGTDTQYF. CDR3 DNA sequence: TGTGCCAGCAGCCAAGATTTGGGCGGGGGCACAGATACGCAGTATTTT.

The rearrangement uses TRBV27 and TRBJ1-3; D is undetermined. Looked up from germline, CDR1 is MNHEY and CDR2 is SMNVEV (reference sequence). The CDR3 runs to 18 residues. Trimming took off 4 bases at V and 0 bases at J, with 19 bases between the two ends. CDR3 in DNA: TGTGCCAGCAGTTCACTAGGTCGTAGGCTCTTCTCTGGAAACACCATATATTTT. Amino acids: CASSSLGRRLFSGNTIYF.

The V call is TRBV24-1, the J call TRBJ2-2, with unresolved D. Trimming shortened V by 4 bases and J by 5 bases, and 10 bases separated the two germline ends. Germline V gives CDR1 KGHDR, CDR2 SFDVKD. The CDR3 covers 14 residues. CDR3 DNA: TGTGCCACCAGTGACACCGCACTGACCGGGGAGCTGTTTTTT. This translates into CATSDTALTGELFF.

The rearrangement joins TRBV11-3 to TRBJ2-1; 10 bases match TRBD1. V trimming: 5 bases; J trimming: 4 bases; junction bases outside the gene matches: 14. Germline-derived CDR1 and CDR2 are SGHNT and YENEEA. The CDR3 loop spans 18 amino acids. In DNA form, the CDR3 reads TGTGCCAGCAGCACCGGGACAGGGGAATTAGTGTGGTACAATGAGCAGTTCTTC. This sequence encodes CASSTGTGELVWYNEQFF.

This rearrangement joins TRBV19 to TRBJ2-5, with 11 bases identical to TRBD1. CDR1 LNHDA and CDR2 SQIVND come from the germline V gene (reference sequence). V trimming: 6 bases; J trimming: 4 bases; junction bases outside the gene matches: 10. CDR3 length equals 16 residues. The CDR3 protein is CASSVGQGDLPETQYF. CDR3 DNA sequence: TGTGCCAGTAGCGTGGGACAGGGGGACTTACCAGAGACCCAGTACTTC.

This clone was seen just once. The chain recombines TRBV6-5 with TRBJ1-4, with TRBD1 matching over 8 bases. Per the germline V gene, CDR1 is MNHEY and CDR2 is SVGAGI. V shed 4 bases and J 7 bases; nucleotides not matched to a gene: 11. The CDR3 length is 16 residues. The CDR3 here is CASSSTGAPEGEKLFF. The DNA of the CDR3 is TGTGCCAGCAGTTCGACAGGGGCCCCGGAAGGTGAAAAACTGTTTTTT.

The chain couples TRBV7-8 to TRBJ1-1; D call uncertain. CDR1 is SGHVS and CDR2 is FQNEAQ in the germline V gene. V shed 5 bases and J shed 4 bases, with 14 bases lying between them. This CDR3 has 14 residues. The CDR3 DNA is TGTGCCAGCAGCGCCGTTTCATTAGTCACTGAAGCTTTCTTT. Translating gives CASSAVSLVTEAFF.

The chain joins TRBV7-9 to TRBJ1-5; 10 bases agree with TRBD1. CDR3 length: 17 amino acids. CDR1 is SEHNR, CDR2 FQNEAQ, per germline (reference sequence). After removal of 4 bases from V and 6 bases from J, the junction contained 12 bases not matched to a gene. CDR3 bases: TGTGCCAGCAGCTACCATCCCCGGGACAGGGGTCGTCAGCCCCAGCATTTT. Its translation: CASSYHPRDRGRQPQHF.

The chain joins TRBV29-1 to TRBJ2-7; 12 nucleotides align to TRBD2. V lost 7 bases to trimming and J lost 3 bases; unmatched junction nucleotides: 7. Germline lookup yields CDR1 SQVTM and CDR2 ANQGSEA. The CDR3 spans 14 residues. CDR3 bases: TGCAGCGCCGAACGACTAGCGGGAGACTACGAGCAGTACTTC. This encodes CSAERLAGDYEQYF.

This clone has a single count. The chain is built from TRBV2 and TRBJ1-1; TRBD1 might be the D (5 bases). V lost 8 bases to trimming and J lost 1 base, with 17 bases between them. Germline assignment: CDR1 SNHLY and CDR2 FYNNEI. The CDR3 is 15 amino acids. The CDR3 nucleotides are TGTGCCAGCGCAAGAACAGGCTCAGCGAACACTGAAGCTTTCTTT. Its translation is CASARTGSANTEAFF.

The chain's CDR3 is CASSPLTGSGSYEQYV. In nucleotides, the CDR3 is TGTGCCAGCAGTCCGCTGACAGGGTCTGGTTCCTACGAGCAGTACGTC. The chain carries TRBV27 and TRBJ2-7; 7 nucleotides match TRBD1. Unmatched junction bases numbered 11, after V lost 5 bases and J lost 1 base. The germline V gene encodes CDR1 MNHEY and CDR2 SMNVEV (reference sequence). The CDR3 is 16 amino acids.

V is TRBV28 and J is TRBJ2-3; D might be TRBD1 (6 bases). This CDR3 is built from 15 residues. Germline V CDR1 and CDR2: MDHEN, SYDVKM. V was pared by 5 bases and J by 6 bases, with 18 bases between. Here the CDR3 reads CASSTPLGAQDTQYF. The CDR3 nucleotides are TGTGCCAGCAGTACCCCTTTGGGGGCCCAGGATACGCAGTATTTT.

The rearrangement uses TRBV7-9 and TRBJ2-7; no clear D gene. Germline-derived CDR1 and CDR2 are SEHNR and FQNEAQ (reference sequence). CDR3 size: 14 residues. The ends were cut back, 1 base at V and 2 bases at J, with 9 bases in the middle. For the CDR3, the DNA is TGTGCCAGCAGCTTAGTAACAACTACCTACGAGCAGTACTTC. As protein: CASSLVTTTYEQYF.

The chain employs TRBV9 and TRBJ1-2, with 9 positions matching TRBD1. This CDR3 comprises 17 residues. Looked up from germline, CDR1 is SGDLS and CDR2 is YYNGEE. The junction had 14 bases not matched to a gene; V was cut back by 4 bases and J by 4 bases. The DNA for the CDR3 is TGTGCCAGCAGCCTCCGGGACAGGGTACGGTCTATCTATGGCTACACCTTC. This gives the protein CASSLRDRVRSIYGYTF.

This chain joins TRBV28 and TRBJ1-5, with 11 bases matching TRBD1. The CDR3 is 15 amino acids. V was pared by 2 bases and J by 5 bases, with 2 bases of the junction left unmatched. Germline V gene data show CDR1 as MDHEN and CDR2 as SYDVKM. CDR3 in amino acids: CASSLRGQGDQPQHF. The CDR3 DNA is TGTGCCAGCAGTTTACGGGGACAGGGGGATCAGCCCCAGCATTTT. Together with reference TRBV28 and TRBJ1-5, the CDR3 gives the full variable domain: DVKVTQSSRYLVKRTGEKVFLECVQDMDHENMFWYRQDPGLGLRLIYFSYDVKMKEKGDIPEGYSVSREKKERFSLILESASTNQTSMYLCASSLRGQGDQPQHFGDGTRLSIL.